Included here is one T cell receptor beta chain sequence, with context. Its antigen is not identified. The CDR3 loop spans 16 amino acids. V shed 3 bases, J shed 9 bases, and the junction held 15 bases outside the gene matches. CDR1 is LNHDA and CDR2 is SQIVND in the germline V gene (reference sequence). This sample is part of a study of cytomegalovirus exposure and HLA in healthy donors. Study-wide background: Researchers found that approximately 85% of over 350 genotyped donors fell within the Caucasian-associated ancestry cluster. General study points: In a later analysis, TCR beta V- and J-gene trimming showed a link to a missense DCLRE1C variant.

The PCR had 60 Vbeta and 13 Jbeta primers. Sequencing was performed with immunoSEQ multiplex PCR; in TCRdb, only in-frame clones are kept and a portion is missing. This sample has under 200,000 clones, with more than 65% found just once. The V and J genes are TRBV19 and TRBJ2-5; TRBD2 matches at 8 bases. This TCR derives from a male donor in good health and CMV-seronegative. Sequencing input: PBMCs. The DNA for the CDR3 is TGTGCCAGTAGTATTAGGGACGCGGGGGGCTTTAAGGCCCAGTACTTC. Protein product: CASSIRDAGGFKAQYF. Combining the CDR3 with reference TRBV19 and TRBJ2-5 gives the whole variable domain DGGITQSPKYLFRKEGQNVTLSCEQNLNHDAMYWYRQDPGQGLRLIYYSQIVNDFQKGDIAEGYSVSREKKESFPLTVTSAQKNPTAFYLCASSIRDAGGFKAQYFGPGTRLLVL.